This is a list of T cell receptor beta chains from one sample in a study of T cell responses to AZD1222 COVID-19 vaccine. Repertoires were generated with immunoSEQ multiplex PCR, while TCRdb's copy carries only in-frame clones and drops some. This repertoire shows 89,000 or so clones, approximately 89% found once; its top ten account for around 26%. Specimen: peripheral blood, collected 28 days after the second AZD1222 dose. The receptors here all came from an adult who received the AZD1222 COVID-19 vaccine. Both conserved end residues are part of each CDR3. Fields, in order: CDR3 length, V gene, CDR3 protein.

16,TRBV5-1,CASSLGAGVDTDTQYF
14,TRBV7-9,CASSFSGKSYEQYF
14,TRBV29-1,CSVMTSGYTGELFF
17,TRBV7-2,CASSLVAGGENTGELFF
15,TRBV29-1,CSVEDRGVSPYEQYF
18,TRBV19,CASSSKSGTSGGLETQYF
17,TRBV11-2,CASSLDGLAAGTGELFF
14,TRBV30,CAWRTSGQIHEQYF
17,TRBV7-9,CASSHNYGTGSNQPQHF
19,TRBV12-5,CASGSVVAGGRYIAGEQFF
16,TRBV6-2/TRBV6-3,CASSPPGQGARTEAFF
14,TRBV6-5,CASSRRPRGTEAFF
13,TRBV12-5,CASGSGLYETQYF
20,TRBV7-3,CASSSTGTSGREYGANVLTF
14,TRBV7-9,CASSLDLPLTEAFF
14,TRBV10-3,CAIRSGFGINEQYF